This TCR beta chain was documented in a study of PD-1 blockade in classical Hodgkin lymphoma. Study-level points and caveats: Newly diagnosed patients were reported to start with lower TCR diversity than healthy donors. Patients who began taking nivolumab under 1 year after ASCT were left out. CD4+ TCR diversity, unlike CD8+, climbed significantly by C4D1.

This CDR3 is built from 15 residues. Germline V gives CDR1 GTSNPN, CDR2 SVGIG (reference sequence). Trimming at V came to 3 bases and at J to 7 bases, leaving 13 bases not matched to a gene. Libraries were prepared by immunoSEQ multiplex PCR; TCRdb keeps only in-frame clonotypes and omits some of them. The data hold almost 100,000 clones, with 80% to 95% observed a single time. Relapses following autologous stem cell transplantation were seen in all patients, with brentuximab vedotin exposure varying. Under best response, outcomes were complete response, partial response or progressive disease. Concerning this clone: Its specificity is not known.

The origin of this receptor is a human donor with classical Hodgkin lymphoma. The sequencing here drew on peripheral blood mononuclear cells (PBMCs), taken at baseline. This sequence joins TRBV30 and TRBJ2-7, with 9 bases identical to TRBD1. The CDR3 here is CAWSSGQGFGREQYF. In DNA, the CDR3 is TGTGCCTGGAGCTCAGGACAGGGGTTTGGACGGGAGCAGTACTTC.